One and the same sample provided the 29 T cell receptor beta chains below, sequenced in a study of blood T cell repertoires in COVID-19 (dated by TCRdb to 2020 to 2021). Receptors were amplified or captured by the immunoSEQ multiplex PCR assay. The table was pulled from immuneACCESS by TCRdb, which kept in-frame rearrangements only. Such tables lose some clones; where checked, under half of the loss comes from unresolved V genes, and the rest has no known cause. The sample has a few hundred thousand clones on record, 70% to 90% of them singletons. Of the sample, 1.5% to 2% falls within the top ten clones. Specimen: PBMCs or T cells enriched from blood (not recorded which). The receptors here all came from a woman in her forties or fifties who had recovered from COVID-19.

The V call is TRBV13, the J call TRBJ1-1, with 7 bases aligning to TRBD1. This CDR3 is 15 amino acids long. Germline lookup yields CDR1 PRHDT and CDR2 FYEKMQ (reference sequence). The V segment lost 3 bases and the J segment 1 base; nucleotides outside the gene matches: 5. This chain's CDR3 is CASSFQTGTNTEAFF. The CDR3 DNA follows: TGTGCCAGCAGCTTTCAGACAGGGACGAACACTGAAGCTTTCTTT.

The rearrangement uses TRBV19 and TRBJ2-5; D is possibly TRBD1 (8 bases). Trimming left V 3 bases short and J 7 bases short, with 24 bases between. Looked up from germline, CDR1 is LNHDA and CDR2 is SQIVND (reference sequence). This CDR3 spans 17 amino acids. As DNA, the CDR3 is TGTGCCAGTAGTATGGGAGGGGGGACAGGCACAAGTGGGACCCAGTACTTC. Protein product: CASSMGGGTGTSGTQYF. Full variable domain (rest looked up from reference TRBV19 and TRBJ2-5): DGGITQSPKYLFRKEGQNVTLSCEQNLNHDAMYWYRQDPGQGLRLIYYSQIVNDFQKGDIAEGYSVSREKKESFPLTVTSAQKNPTAFYLCASSMGGGTGTSGTQYFGPGTRLLVL.

The chain is built from TRBV4-1 and TRBJ2-6; 11 bases align to TRBD1. Germline V gives CDR1 MGHRA, CDR2 YSYEKL. The CDR3 loop spans 20 amino acids. J lost 0 bases, V lost 4 bases, and 11 bases had no gene match. Here the CDR3 reads CASSPRTRGTGGSGANVLTF. In DNA form, the CDR3 reads TGCGCCAGCAGCCCCCGGACCCGCGGGACAGGGGGCTCTGGGGCCAACGTCCTGACTTTC.

The V gene is TRBV28, the J gene TRBJ2-3, with D possibly matching TRBD2 (7 bases). Trimming took off 10 bases at V and 3 bases at J, with 17 bases between the two ends. CDR1 is MDHEN and CDR2 is SYDVKM in the germline V gene. CDR3 length equals 14 residues. The CDR3 loop reads CATLQGGRTDTQYF. The CDR3 DNA sequence: TGTGCCACCCTACAGGGAGGGCGAACAGATACGCAGTATTTT.

The chain has TRBV18 and TRBJ2-7, with D maybe TRBD2 (5 bases). The length of the CDR3 is 15 residues. The V gene lost 2 bases and the J gene lost 0 bases, with 11 bases spanning the gap. Germline CDR1 is KGHSH and CDR2 is LQKENI. The DNA of the CDR3 is TGTGCCAGCTCACCATTAGGGAGAAGCTCCTACGAGCAGTACTTC. It encodes CASSPLGRSSYEQYF.

V is TRBV29-1 and J is TRBJ1-5, with D perhaps TRBD1 (6 bases). CDR3 length equals 12 residues. Between the trimmed V and J ends, which lost 6 bases and 7 bases, there was a span of 13 bases. CDR1 and CDR2 (germline): SQVTM, ANQGSEA. CDR3 DNA: TGCAGCGTGCTGACAGGTGGACAGCCCCAGCATTTT. It is translated as CSVLTGGQPQHF.

The rearrangement joins TRBV5-4 to TRBJ1-6, with D possibly TRBD1 on 5 matching bases. The CDR3 loop spans 15 amino acids. The V gene's germline CDR1 is SGHNT and CDR2 YYREEE (reference sequence). Between the trimmed V and J ends, which lost 3 bases and 1 base, there was a span of 8 bases. The CDR3 reads CASSSGISYNSPLHF. DNA of the CDR3: TGTGCCAGCAGCTCAGGGATATCCTATAATTCACCCCTCCACTTT.

The rearrangement uses TRBV6-5 and TRBJ1-6, with a tentative D call TRBD1 (6 bases). V lost 4 bases and J 7 bases, leaving 11 bases between the germline ends. The V gene's germline CDR1 is MNHEY and CDR2 SVGAGI. This CDR3 comprises 14 residues. CDR3 sequence reads: CASSSGHPNSPLHF. CDR3 coding DNA: TGTGCCAGCAGTTCGGGACACCCGAATTCACCCCTCCACTTT.

V usage is TRBV7-9 and J usage is TRBJ1-2; possibly TRBD1 for D (5 bases). V lost 0 bases and J 8 bases, leaving 16 bases between the germline ends. This CDR3 is 15 amino acids long. Germline V gene data show CDR1 as SEHNR and CDR2 as FQNEAQ (reference sequence). CDR3 sequence (DNA): TGTGCCAGCAGCTTAGCGCGGGGACGTGAGGGGGGCTACACCTTC. Translated, it gives CASSLARGREGGYTF. The full variable domain, rest sourced from reference TRBV7-9 and TRBJ1-2, is DTGVSQNPRHKITKRGQNVTFRCDPISEHNRLYWYRQTLGQGPEFLTYFQNEAQLEKSRLLSDRFSAERPKGSFSTLEIQRTEQGDSAMYLCASSLARGREGGYTFGSGTRLTVV.

V is TRBV5-4 and J is TRBJ1-1, with a tentative D call TRBD1 (5 bases). The V gene's germline CDR1 is SGHNT and CDR2 YYREEE (reference sequence). The CDR3 loop spans 14 amino acids. With 0 bases removed from V and 5 bases from J, the gap between germline ends came to 11 bases. Here the CDR3 reads CASSLAGGRTEAFF. In DNA form, the CDR3 reads TGTGCCAGCAGCTTGGCCGGGGGAAGGACTGAAGCTTTCTTT.

The rearrangement uses TRBV7-6 and TRBJ1-1, with 9 nucleotides matching TRBD1. CDR3 length: 15 amino acids. The V gene end was trimmed by 4 bases and the J gene end by 6 bases; junction bases not matched to a gene: 9. Germline CDR1 is SGHVS and CDR2 is FNYEAQ. The CDR3 is CASSSRNRGLAEAFF. The CDR3 DNA follows: TGTGCCAGCAGCTCACGTAACAGGGGGCTAGCTGAAGCTTTCTTT.

In the case of this clone: The germline gene is not matched at one end of the junction; a read error may be the cause. This sequence joins TRBV7-7 and TRBJ2-2; 9 nucleotides match TRBD1. Germline assignment: CDR1 SSHAT and CDR2 FNYEAQ (reference sequence). The CDR3 runs 16 residues. The CDR3 DNA reads as TGTGCTAGCAGCTTAGCTCCGGGGACAGGGTCTGGGGAGCTGTTTTTT. Residues: CASSLAPGTGSGELFF.

J is TRBJ1-1 and V is TRBV7-2; D unclear. The CDR3 is 13 residues long. CDR1 is SGHTA and CDR2 is FQGNSA in the germline V gene. V shed 2 bases and J shed 4 bases, with 8 bases lying between them. The CDR3 reads CASSLTGSTEAFF. Written as DNA, the CDR3 is TGTGCCAGCAGCTTAACGGGGTCCACTGAAGCTTTCTTT.

The V call is TRBV5-1, the J call TRBJ2-3; 14 bases line up with TRBD2. After removal of 0 bases from V and 11 bases from J, the junction contained 5 bases not matched to a gene. Germline CDR1 is SGHRS and CDR2 is YFSETQ. This CDR3 spans 15 amino acids. This CDR3 is CASSLGLAGGSRQYF. CDR3 DNA sequence: TGCGCCAGCAGCTTGGGACTAGCGGGAGGGTCCCGGCAGTATTTT.

Here the CDR3 reads CASSLGGGANVLTF. The CDR3 bases are TGTGCCAGCAGTCTAGGGGGAGGGGCCAACGTCCTGACTTTC. The gene calls are TRBV28 and TRBJ2-6; possible D gene TRBD1, 6 bases. Trimming took 5 bases from V and 4 from J, leaving 9 bases between them. Germline V gene sequence: CDR1 MDHEN, CDR2 SYDVKM. This CDR3 contains 14 residues.

V is TRBV6-5 and J is TRBJ1-1, with TRBD1 as a possible D gene (6 bases). The CDR3 totals 14 residues. The germline V gene encodes CDR1 MNHEY and CDR2 SVGAGI. Trimming left V 6 bases short and J 2 bases short, with 13 bases between. CDR3 amino acids: CASSKGGRNTEAFF. The CDR3 region has the DNA TGTGCCAGCAGCAAGGGGGGGCGCAACACTGAAGCTTTCTTT.

The V and J genes are TRBV5-1 and TRBJ2-7; 9 positions match TRBD1. The CDR3 is 15 amino acids. Trimming at V came to 3 bases and at J to 4 bases, leaving 8 bases not matched to a gene. CDR1 and CDR2 (germline): SGHRS, YFSETQ. CDR3 coding DNA: TGCGCCAGCAGCTCATCGGACAGGGGAGGGTACGAGCAGTACTTC. Its protein product is CASSSSDRGGYEQYF.

This CDR3 is CASSLSQLNSPLHF. DNA of the CDR3: TGTGCCAGCAGCTTGAGTCAGTTAAATTCACCCCTCCACTTT. The J gene is TRBJ1-6, the V gene TRBV5-4, with no clear D. Per the germline V gene, CDR1 is SGHNT and CDR2 is YYREEE (reference sequence). The CDR3 consists of 14 residues. The V gene lost 1 base and the J gene lost 7 bases, with 9 bases spanning the gap.

In nucleotides, the CDR3 is TGTGCCAGCAGTATTTCCTTCCGGGAGAACACTGAAGCTTTCTTT. Translating it yields CASSISFRENTEAFF. This chain links TRBV27 with TRBJ1-1; D not resolved. The CDR3 length is 15 residues. The V and J ends lost 5 bases and 1 base respectively, with 14 bases between them. The germline gives CDR1 MNHEY, CDR2 SMNVEV (reference sequence).

This chain uses TRBV6-5 with TRBJ2-7, with 8 bases fitting TRBD2. The CDR3 spans 14 residues. Unmatched junction bases numbered 5, after V lost 6 bases and J lost 1 base. The germline V gene encodes CDR1 MNHEY and CDR2 SVGAGI. The CDR3 DNA is TGTGCCAGCAGAATAGCGGGACGGTCCTACGAGCAGTACTTC. This encodes CASRIAGRSYEQYF.

The genes are TRBV12-3 or TRBV12-4 and TRBJ1-2; D is possibly TRBD1 (6 bases). The V end lost 1 base, the J end lost 8 bases, and 11 bases lay between the germline ends. The CDR3 runs to 13 residues. As DNA, the CDR3 is TGTGCCAGCAGTTTAGTCCAGGGGTGGGGCTACACCTTC. It encodes CASSLVQGWGYTF.

This sequence joins TRBV15 and TRBJ1-1; 9 positions agree with TRBD1. The CDR3 is 14 residues long. J gave up 10 bases and V 6 bases, and 12 bases lay outside the gene matches. Germline V gene lookup returns CDR1 LNHNV and CDR2 YYDKDF (reference sequence). The CDR3 region is CATRPGQGRGIAFF. The CDR3 coding sequence is TGTGCCACCAGGCCGGGACAGGGACGGGGTATAGCTTTCTTT.

CDR3 sequence reads: CAWSPQGRFYNEQFF. DNA for the CDR3: TGTGCCTGGAGTCCGCAGGGCCGTTTCTACAATGAGCAGTTCTTC. The V call is TRBV30, the J call TRBJ2-1; possibly TRBD1 for D (5 bases). The germline V gene has CDR1 GTSNPN and CDR2 SVGIG (reference sequence). V lost 2 bases and J lost 3, with 14 bases in between. The CDR3 extends over 15 amino acids.

Comment on this clone: The same CDR3 can be traced to other DNA sequences in this sample. This chain uses TRBV5-1 with TRBJ1-1; maybe TRBD1 (5 bases). V lost 0 bases to trimming and J lost 1 base, with 7 bases between them. This CDR3 is 14 amino acids long. CDR1 SGHRS and CDR2 YFSETQ come from the germline V gene. As DNA, the CDR3 is TGCGCCAGCAGCTTGGGACAGTCGAACACTGAAGCTTTCTTT. Protein product: CASSLGQSNTEAFF. Filled out from reference TRBV5-1 and TRBJ1-1, the complete variable domain reads KAGVTQTPRYLIKTRGQQVTLSCSPISGHRSVSWYQQTPGQGLQFLFEYFSETQRNKGNFPGRFSGRQFSNSRSEMNVSTLELGDSALYLCASSLGQSNTEAFFGQGTRLTVV.

This chain joins TRBV19 and TRBJ1-2, with 8 bases lining up with TRBD1. The CDR3 extends over 16 amino acids. V shed 5 bases and J 4 bases; nucleotides not matched to a gene: 12. Germline-derived CDR1 and CDR2 are LNHDA and SQIVND (reference sequence). In DNA, the CDR3 is TGTGCCAGTAGTGCGAGGACAGGGTCCGGGATCTATGGCTACACCTTC. It specifies CASSARTGSGIYGYTF.

This chain joins TRBV28 and TRBJ1-2; no definite D call. CDR1 and CDR2 (germline): MDHEN, SYDVKM. CDR3 length: 11 residues. V lost 10 bases and J 2 bases, leaving 8 bases between the germline ends. CDR3 nucleotides: TGTGCCACCCACCGGAACTATGGCTACACCTTC. This encodes CATHRNYGYTF.

V is TRBV7-8 and J is TRBJ2-3; 9 bases are shared with TRBD2. The CDR3 length is 16 residues. J gave up 0 bases and V 4 bases, and 5 bases lay outside the gene matches. Germline loops: CDR1 SGHVS, CDR2 FQNEAQ. CDR3 sequence (DNA): TGTGCCAGCAGCTCGCTAGCGGGGAAAAGCACAGATACGCAGTATTTT. Amino acids: CASSSLAGKSTDTQYF.

The J gene is TRBJ2-7, the V gene TRBV4-1; 8 bases fit TRBD2. Germline V gene data show CDR1 as MGHRA and CDR2 as YSYEKL. The CDR3 spans 17 residues. After removal of 0 bases from V and 2 bases from J, the junction contained 9 bases not matched to a gene. Written as DNA, the CDR3 is TGCGCCAGCAGCCAAGATAGGGAGCGGGAGTTTGCCTACGAGCAGTACTTC. Its translation: CASSQDREREFAYEQYF.

This clone was recorded once. The chain uses TRBV6-1 and TRBJ2-1, with D perhaps TRBD2 (6 bases). Germline values: CDR1 MNHNS, CDR2 SASEGT. The length of the CDR3 is 15 residues. The V and J ends lost 5 bases and 0 bases respectively, with 11 bases between them. In DNA, the CDR3 is TGTGCCAGCAGTCCACCGGGAGCCTCCTACAATGAGCAGTTCTTC. Its translation: CASSPPGASYNEQFF.